The clone carrying this T cell receptor (beta chain) was seen a handful of times. These data belong to a study of T-cell reconstitution after alpha-beta-depleted transplantation in children. Unique molecular identifiers were used in preparing the TCRbeta library. TCRdb re-analysed the PCR reads in MiXCR, keeping a single row per CDR3 protein. The sample shows 600,000 to 700,000 distinct CDR3 sequences, roughly 15% of them seen only once. The CDR3 contains 17 residues. The V gene lost 3 bases and the J gene lost 2 bases, with 20 bases spanning the gap. The chain uses TRBV12-3 or TRBV12-4 and TRBJ2-7, with a tentative D call TRBD1 (5 bases). The receptor's source is a human donor who donated a stem cell graft to a child with acute myeloid leukemia. Sample: PBMCs from the stem cell graft donor, taken from the stem cell graft. The CDR3 DNA sequence: TGTGCCAGCAGTTTTACTGGTGCGGCAGGGAACCCCTACGAGCAGTACTTC. The encoded protein is CASSFTGAAGNPYEQYF.